This T cell receptor (beta chain) was obtained from a study of vaccination and CD4 T cells after COVID-19. This clonotype came up a few times. Its specificity is not known. Treatment meaning: roughly 11-day PBMC culture with coronavirus spike peptide pools or control peptides (ViraFEST assay). It was before the COVID-19 pandemic (2011-2018) that the unexposed donor's CD4+ T cells were collected. Trimming pared 3 bases from V and 0 bases from J, leaving 15 bases between. From germline, CDR1 is DFQATT and CDR2 SNEGSKA (reference sequence). The CDR3 length is 16 residues. At the Johns Hopkins FTIC core, DNA taken from cultured CD4+ T cells was sequenced by way of the Oncomine TCR Beta short-read assay. TCRdb redid the calling of the PCR reads with MiXCR, one entry per CDR3 protein. The table shows over 5,500 distinct CDR3 sequences, with around half occurring only once.

J is TRBJ1-5 and V is TRBV20-1, with D possibly TRBD1 on 5 matching bases. The sample comprised CD4+ T cells from blood, cultured in vitro. The source of this sequence is a human donor in good health. CDR3 nucleotide sequence: TGCAGTGCTAGGGGGAGGGGATGGGGTAGCAATCAGCCCCAGCATTTT. Amino acids: CSARGRGWGSNQPQHF.